This T cell receptor (beta chain) is drawn from a study of blood T cell repertoires in COVID-19. Study at large: Donors in the United States, Italy and Spain gave samples during acute or convalescent COVID-19.

Per the original methods: Estimated nucleated cell counts came from reference gene primer amplification. The method was immunoSEQ multiplex PCR; TCRdb's version includes in-frame clones alone and lacks a portion of them. V, J and clone size are taken as reported in that table, and D and trimming were inferred from the DNA itself. The sample consists of around 150,000 clones, about nine tenths of them appearing once. CDR1 and CDR2 from the germline V gene are LGHDT and YNNKEL (reference sequence). Deletions cut 4 bases from V and 5 bases from J, with 14 bases between. The CDR3 runs to 14 residues. The TCR was taken from a woman between 55 and 75 years old who had recovered from COVID-19. V gene TRBV3-1 (or the pseudogene TRBV3-2) combines with J gene TRBJ2-5, with D tentatively TRBD2 (5 bases). Specimen: peripheral blood. The CDR3 is CASSRNGVWETQYF. CDR3 DNA sequence: TGTGCCAGCAGCCGGAACGGGGTCTGGGAGACCCAGTACTTC.